This entry features one T cell receptor beta chain sequence. The trim removed 2 bases at V and 7 bases at J, leaving 4 bases unmatched. This CDR3 comprises 15 residues. CDR1 MNHEY and CDR2 SVGAGI come from the germline V gene. The data belong to a study of blood T cells in healthy people across ages. Through a sample-barcoded 5' primer and a J-beta primer mix, a second PCR was run for roughly 6 to 11 cycles. All cDNA molecules were each tagged by a template-switch adaptor with 12 random nucleotides. MiXCR, applied by TCRdb to the 5' RACE reads, yields one record per CDR3 protein. The data show over 600,000 distinct CDR3 sequences, about half seen once.

V usage is TRBV6-5 and J usage is TRBJ2-1, with TRBD2 matching over 11 bases. This clonotype was sampled from a man older than 75 in good health. The sequenced sample was blood. The CDR3 reads CASSYASGRNNEQFF. In DNA, the CDR3 is TGTGCCAGCAGTTACGCTAGCGGGAGGAATAATGAGCAGTTCTTC.